This TCR beta chain stems from a study of T-cell memory formation after mild COVID-19. Study-wide background: TCR clustering was largely donor specific. General study results and limits: Later expanders leaned toward CD4+, whereas clones contracting from day 15 to 85 were balanced CD4/CD8.

Of note for this clonotype: The antigen remains undetermined.

Trimming took 8 bases from V and 0 from J, leaving 13 bases between them. Germline V gives CDR1 LGHNA, CDR2 YNFKEQ. This CDR3 has 14 amino acids. TCRdb passed the 5' RACE reads through MiXCR, listing each CDR3 protein once. This sample has around 340,000 distinct CDR3 sequences, with under 25% found just once. The chain joins TRBV4-2 to TRBJ2-5; D could derive from TRBD1 or TRBD2 (5 bases each). The sample was PBMCs or a T cell subset sorted from them (not recorded which). This TCR came from an adult woman who had mild COVID-19 (a few samples of this study predate the infection). Cell type and time point are not known. The CDR3 protein is CASSPGPYQETQYF. CDR3 nucleotides: TGTGCCAGCTCACCGGGACCTTACCAAGAGACCCAGTACTTC.